The present T cell receptor (beta chain) was sequenced within a study of T-cell memory formation after mild COVID-19. General study results and limits: Clones contracting over day 15 to 85 were CD4/CD8 balanced, with later expanders leaning CD4+. CD4+ contracting clones were mainly CM and EM; CD8+ ones, EMRA.

TCRdb called the 5' RACE reads again in MiXCR, with one record for every CDR3 protein. This sample has about 90,000 distinct CDR3 sequences, with around 16% found just once. This clonotype was recorded a few times. What it binds is unknown. The CDR3 is 13 residues long. Trimming took off 4 bases at V and 5 bases at J, with 6 bases between the two ends. The germline V gene encodes CDR1 SEHNR and CDR2 FQNEAQ (reference sequence). This chain connects TRBV7-9 to TRBJ1-6, with D unclear. Material for sequencing was PBMCs or a T cell subset sorted from them (not recorded which). The source is a man aged 18 to 29 who had mild COVID-19 (a few samples of this study predate the infection). Cell type and time point are not known. The CDR3 bases are TGTGCCAGCAGCTCTCCAAATAATTCACCCCTCCACTTT. It encodes CASSSPNNSPLHF.